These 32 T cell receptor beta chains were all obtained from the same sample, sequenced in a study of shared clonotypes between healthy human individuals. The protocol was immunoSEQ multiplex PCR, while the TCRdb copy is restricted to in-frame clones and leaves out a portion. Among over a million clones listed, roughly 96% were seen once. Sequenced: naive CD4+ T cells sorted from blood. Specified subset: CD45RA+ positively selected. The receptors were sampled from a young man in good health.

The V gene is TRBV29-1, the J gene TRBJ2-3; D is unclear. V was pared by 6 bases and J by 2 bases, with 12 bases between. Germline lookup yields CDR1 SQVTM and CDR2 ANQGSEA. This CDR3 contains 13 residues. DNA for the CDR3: TGCAGCGTCGGATTAGTAGACACAGATACGCAGTATTTT. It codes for CSVGLVDTDTQYF.

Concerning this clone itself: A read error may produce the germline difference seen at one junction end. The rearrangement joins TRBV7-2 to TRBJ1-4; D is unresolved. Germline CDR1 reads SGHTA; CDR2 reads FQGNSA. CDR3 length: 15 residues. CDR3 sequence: CASSLAGVLNEKLFF. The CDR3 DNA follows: TGTGCCAGCAGCCTAGCAGGCGTTTTAAATGAAAAACTGTTTTTT.

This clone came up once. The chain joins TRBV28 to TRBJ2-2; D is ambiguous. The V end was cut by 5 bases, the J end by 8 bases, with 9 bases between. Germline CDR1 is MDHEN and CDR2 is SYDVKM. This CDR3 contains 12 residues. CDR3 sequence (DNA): TGTGCCAGCAGTCCAAAGTGGGGGGAGCTGTTTTTT. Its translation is CASSPKWGELFF.

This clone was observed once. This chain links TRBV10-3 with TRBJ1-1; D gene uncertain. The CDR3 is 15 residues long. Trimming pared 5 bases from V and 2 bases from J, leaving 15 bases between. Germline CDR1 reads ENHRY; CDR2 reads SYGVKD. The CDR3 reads CAISQKREGNTEAFF. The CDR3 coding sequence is TGTGCCATCAGTCAAAAGAGGGAGGGAAACACTGAAGCTTTCTTT.

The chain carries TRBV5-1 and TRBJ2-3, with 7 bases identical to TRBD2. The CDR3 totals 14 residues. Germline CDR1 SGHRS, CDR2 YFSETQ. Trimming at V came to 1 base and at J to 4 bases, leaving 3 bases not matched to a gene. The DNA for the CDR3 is TGCGCCAGCAGCTTGAGGGAGGGAGCAGATACGCAGTATTTT. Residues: CASSLREGADTQYF.

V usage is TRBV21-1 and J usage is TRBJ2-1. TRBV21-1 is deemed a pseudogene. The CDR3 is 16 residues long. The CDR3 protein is CASSKGEHVSYNEQFF. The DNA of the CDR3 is TGTGCCAGCAGCAAAGGGGAACACGTCTCCTACAATGAGCAGTTCTTC.

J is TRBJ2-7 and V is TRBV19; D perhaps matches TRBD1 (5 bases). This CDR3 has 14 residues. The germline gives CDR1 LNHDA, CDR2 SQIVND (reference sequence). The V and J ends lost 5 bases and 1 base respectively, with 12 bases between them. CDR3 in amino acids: CASSVTHRSYEQYF. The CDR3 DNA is TGTGCCAGTAGTGTGACCCACAGGTCCTACGAGCAGTACTTC.

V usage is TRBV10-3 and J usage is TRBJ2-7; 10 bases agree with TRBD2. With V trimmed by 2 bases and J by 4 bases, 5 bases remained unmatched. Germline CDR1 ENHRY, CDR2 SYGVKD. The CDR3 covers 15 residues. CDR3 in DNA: TGTGCCATCAGTGAGGATGCTAGCGGGAGTTACGAGCAGTACTTC. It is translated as CAISEDASGSYEQYF.

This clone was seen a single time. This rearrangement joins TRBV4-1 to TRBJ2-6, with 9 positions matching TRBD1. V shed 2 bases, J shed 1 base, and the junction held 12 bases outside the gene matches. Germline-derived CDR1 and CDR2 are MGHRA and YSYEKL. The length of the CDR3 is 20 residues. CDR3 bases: TGCGCCAGCAGCCAACTCACTCGGGACAGGGCGCTTTCTGGGGCCAACGTCCTGACTTTC. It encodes CASSQLTRDRALSGANVLTF.

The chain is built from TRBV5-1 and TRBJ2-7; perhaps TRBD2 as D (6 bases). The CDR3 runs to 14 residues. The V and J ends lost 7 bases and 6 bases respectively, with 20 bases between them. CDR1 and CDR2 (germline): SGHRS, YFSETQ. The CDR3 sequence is CASGDGSGDFEQYF. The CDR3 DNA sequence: TGCGCCAGCGGCGACGGTTCGGGAGATTTCGAGCAGTACTTC.

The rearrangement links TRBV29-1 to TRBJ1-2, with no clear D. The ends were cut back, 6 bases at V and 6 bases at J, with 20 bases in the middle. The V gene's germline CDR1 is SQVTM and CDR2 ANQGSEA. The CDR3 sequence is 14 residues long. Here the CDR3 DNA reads TGCAGCGTCACCCCCCGGGCAGCCAACCATGGCTACACCTTC. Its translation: CSVTPRAANHGYTF.

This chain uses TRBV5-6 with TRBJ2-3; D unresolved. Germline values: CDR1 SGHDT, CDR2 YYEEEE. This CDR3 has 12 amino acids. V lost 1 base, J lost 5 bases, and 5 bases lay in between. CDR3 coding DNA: TGTGCCAGCAGCTTGTTAGGAGATACGCAGTATTTT. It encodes CASSLLGDTQYF. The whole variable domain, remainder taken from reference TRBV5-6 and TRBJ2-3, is DAGVTQSPTHLIKTRGQQVTLRCSPKSGHDTVSWYQQALGQGPQFIFQYYEEEERQRGNFPDRFSGHQFPNYSSELNVNALLLGDSALYLCASSLLGDTQYFGPGTRLTVL.

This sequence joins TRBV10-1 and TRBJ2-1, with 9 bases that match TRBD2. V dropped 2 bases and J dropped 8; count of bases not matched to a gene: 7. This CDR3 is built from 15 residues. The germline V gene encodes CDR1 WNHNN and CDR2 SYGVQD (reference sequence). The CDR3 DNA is TGCGCCAGCAGTGAGACGCTAGCGGGACTCGATGAGCAGTTCTTC. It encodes CASSETLAGLDEQFF.

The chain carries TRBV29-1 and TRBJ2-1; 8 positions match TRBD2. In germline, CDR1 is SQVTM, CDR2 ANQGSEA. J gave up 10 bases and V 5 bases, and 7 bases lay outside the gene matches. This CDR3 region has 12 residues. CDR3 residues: CSVWGLGGEQFF. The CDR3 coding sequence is TGCAGCGTTTGGGGACTAGGAGGAGAGCAGTTCTTC.

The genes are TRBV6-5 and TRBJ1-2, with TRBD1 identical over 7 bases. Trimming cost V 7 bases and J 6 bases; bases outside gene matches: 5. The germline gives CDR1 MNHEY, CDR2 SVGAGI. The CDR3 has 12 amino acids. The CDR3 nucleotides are TGTGCCAGCAATAACAGGGGCGATGGCTACACCTTC. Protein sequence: CASNNRGDGYTF.

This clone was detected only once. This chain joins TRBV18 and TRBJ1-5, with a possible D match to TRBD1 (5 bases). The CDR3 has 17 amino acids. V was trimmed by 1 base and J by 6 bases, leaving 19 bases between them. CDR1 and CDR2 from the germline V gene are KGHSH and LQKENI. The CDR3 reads CASSPLPQGSVGQPQHF. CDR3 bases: TGTGCCAGCTCACCACTGCCCCAGGGCAGTGTTGGTCAGCCCCAGCATTTT.

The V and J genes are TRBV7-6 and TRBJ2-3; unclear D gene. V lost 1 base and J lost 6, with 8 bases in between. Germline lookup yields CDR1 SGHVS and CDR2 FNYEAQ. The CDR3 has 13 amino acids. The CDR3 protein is CASSLGPGDTQYF. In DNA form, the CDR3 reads TGTGCCAGCAGCTTAGGCCCTGGGGATACGCAGTATTTT.

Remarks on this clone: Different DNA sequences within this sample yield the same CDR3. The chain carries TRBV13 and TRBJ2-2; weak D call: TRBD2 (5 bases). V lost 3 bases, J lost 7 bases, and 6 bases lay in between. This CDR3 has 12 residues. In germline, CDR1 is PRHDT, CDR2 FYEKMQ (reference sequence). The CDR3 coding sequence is TGTGCCAGCAGCTTGCGGGTCGGGGAGCTGTTTTTT. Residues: CASSLRVGELFF.

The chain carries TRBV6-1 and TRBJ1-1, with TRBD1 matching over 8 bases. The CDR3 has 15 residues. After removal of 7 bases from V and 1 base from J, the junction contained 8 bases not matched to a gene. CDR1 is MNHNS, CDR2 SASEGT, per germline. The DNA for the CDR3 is TGTGCCAGCACCAACGGACAGGGAAGGAACACTGAAGCTTTCTTT. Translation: CASTNGQGRNTEAFF.

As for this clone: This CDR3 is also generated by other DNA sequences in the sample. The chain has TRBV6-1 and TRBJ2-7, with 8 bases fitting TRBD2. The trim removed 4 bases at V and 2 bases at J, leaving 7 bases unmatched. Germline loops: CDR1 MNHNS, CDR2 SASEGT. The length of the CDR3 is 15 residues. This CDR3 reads CASSAASGSPYEQYF. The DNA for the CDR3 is TGTGCCAGCAGTGCGGCGAGCGGGAGTCCCTACGAGCAGTACTTC.

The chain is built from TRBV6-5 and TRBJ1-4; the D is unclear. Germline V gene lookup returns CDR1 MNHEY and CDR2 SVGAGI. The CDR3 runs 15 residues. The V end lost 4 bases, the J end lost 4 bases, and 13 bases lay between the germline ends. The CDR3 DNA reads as TGTGCCAGCAGTTTTTTGTCAGCCGTTAATGAAAAACTGTTTTTT. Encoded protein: CASSFLSAVNEKLFF.

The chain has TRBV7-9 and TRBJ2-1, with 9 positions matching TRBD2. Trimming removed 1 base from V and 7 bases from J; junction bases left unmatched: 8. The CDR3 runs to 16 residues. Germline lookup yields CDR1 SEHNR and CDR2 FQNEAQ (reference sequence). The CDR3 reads CASSLVVASGTNEQFF. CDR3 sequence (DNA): TGTGCCAGCAGCTTAGTAGTGGCTAGCGGGACGAATGAGCAGTTCTTC.

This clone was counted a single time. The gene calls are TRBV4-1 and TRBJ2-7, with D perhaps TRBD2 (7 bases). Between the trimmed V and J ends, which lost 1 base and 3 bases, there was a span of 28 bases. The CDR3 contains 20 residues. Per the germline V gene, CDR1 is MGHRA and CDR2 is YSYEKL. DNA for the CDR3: TGCGCCAGCAGCCAAGGCGGTGGGGGGACTACAGGGAATAGGAACTACGAGCAGTACTTC. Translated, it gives CASSQGGGGTTGNRNYEQYF.

This chain's CDR3 is CATKTGENYGYTF. In nucleotides, the CDR3 is TGTGCCACCAAGACAGGGGAGAACTATGGCTACACCTTC. The rearrangement joins TRBV10-3 to TRBJ1-2, with 8 positions matching TRBD1. Trimming took 10 bases from V and 2 from J; bases not matched to a gene: 6. There are 13 residues in the CDR3. Germline V gene sequence: CDR1 ENHRY, CDR2 SYGVKD.

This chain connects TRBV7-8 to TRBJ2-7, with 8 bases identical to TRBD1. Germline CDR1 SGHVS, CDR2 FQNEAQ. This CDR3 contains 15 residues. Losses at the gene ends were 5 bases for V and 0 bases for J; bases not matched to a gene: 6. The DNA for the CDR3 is TGTGCCAGCAGCCCTAGGGACAGGAGCTCCTACGAGCAGTACTTC. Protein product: CASSPRDRSSYEQYF.

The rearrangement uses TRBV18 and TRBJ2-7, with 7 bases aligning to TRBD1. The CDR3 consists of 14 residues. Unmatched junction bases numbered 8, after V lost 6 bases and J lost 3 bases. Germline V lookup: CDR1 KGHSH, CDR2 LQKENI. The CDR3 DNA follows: TGTGCCAGCTCCCCCGGGACAGATTACTACGAGCAGTACTTC. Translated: CASSPGTDYYEQYF.

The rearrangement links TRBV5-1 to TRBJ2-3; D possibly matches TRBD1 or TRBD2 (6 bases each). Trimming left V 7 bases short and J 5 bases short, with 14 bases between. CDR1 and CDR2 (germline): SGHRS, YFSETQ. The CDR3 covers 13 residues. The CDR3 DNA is TGCGCCAGCGGGGGGCAGTTGGGAGATACGCAGTATTTT. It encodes CASGGQLGDTQYF. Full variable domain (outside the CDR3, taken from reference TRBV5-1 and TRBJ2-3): KAGVTQTPRYLIKTRGQQVTLSCSPISGHRSVSWYQQTPGQGLQFLFEYFSETQRNKGNFPGRFSGRQFSNSRSEMNVSTLELGDSALYLCASGGQLGDTQYFGPGTRLTVL.

CDR3 DNA sequence: TGTGCCAGCAGCGTAGCTCCACTGAGAGGGGATACGCAGTATTTT. It is translated as CASSVAPLRGDTQYF. V and J are TRBV9 and TRBJ2-3; the D gene is possibly TRBD2 (5 bases). V gave up 0 bases and J gave up 6 bases, with 14 bases separating them. The CDR3 has 15 amino acids. Germline V lookup: CDR1 SGDLS, CDR2 YYNGEE. The full variable domain, in which reference TRBV9 and TRBJ2-3 provide the parts outside the CDR3, is DSGVTQTPKHLITATGQRVTLRCSPRSGDLSVYWYQQSLDQGLQFLIQYYNGEERAKGNILERFSAQQFPDLHSELNLSSLELGDSALYFCASSVAPLRGDTQYFGPGTRLTVL.

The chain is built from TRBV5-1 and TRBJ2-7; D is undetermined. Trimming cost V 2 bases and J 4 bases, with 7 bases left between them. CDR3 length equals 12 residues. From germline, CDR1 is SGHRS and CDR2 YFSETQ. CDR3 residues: CASSFSEYEQYF. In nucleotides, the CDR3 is TGCGCCAGCAGCTTTTCAGAATACGAGCAGTACTTC.

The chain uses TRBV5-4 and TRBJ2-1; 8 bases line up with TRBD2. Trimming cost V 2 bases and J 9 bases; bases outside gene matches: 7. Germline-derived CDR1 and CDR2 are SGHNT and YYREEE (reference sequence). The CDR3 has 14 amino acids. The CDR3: CASSFKRELSEQFF. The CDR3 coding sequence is TGTGCCAGCAGCTTTAAGCGGGAGTTGAGTGAGCAGTTCTTC.

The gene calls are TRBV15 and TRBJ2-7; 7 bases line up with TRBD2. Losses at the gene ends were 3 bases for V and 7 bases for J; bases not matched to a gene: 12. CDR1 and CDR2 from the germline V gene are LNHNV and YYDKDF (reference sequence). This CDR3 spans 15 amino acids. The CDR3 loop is CATSRSGARAVEQYF. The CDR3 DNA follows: TGTGCCACCAGCAGGAGCGGGGCTCGAGCGGTAGAGCAGTACTTC.

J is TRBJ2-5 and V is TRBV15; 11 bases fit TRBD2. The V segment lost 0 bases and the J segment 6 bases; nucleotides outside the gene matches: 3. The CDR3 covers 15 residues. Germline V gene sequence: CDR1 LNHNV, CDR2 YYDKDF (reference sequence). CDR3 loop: CATSRDASGRKTQYF. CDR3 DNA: TGTGCCACCAGCAGAGATGCTAGCGGGAGGAAGACCCAGTACTTC.